This T cell receptor (beta chain) was identified in a study of T cells in Graves' hyperthyroidism and ophthalmopathy. Study-wide results and limits: Separation of ophthalmopathy from stable hyperthyroidism was achieved by a 13 V-J model. The blood repertoire included most of the expanded thyroid clonotypes above 0.001.

A remark on this clonotype: The antigen is unknown. This could be a read error, since a much larger clone is one nucleotide away.

The germline gives CDR1 SGHDT, CDR2 YYEEEE. The CDR3 sequence is 15 residues long. Subjects aged 18 to 65 presented with newly diagnosed hyperthyroidism of less than 2 months' duration. RNA transcripts were the template for amplifying TCR beta CDR3 regions. HTBI primers were employed in a first-round RT-PCR of the TCR CDR3. TCRdb reprocessed the multiplex PCR reads via MiXCR and lists one record per CDR3 protein. This sample has around 300,000 distinct CDR3 sequences; roughly an eighth occur once, and the top ten carry approximately 7.9%. The chain links TRBV5-6 to TRBJ1-5; 7 bases agree with TRBD1. The source material was blood. The sequence was obtained from a woman in her forties with Graves' hyperthyroidism. CDR3: CASGFGQGGNQPQHF. CDR3 nucleotides: TGTGCCAGCGGCTTTGGGCAGGGGGGCAATCAGCCCCAGCATTTT.